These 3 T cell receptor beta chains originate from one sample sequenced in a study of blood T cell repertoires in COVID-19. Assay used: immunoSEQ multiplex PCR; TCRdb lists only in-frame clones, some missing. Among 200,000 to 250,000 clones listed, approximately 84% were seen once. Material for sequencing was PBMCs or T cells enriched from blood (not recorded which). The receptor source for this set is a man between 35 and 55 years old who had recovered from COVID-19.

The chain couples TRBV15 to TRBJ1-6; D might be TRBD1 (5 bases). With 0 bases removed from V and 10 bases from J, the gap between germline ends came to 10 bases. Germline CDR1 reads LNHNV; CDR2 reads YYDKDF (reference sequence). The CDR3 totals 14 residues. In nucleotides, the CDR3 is TGTGCCACCAGCAGAGATGCGGGGGAATCACCCCTCCACTTT. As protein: CATSRDAGESPLHF.

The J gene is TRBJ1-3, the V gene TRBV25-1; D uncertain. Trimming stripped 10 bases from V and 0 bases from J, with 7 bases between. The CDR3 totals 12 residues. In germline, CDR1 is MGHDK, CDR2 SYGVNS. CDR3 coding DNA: TGTGCCACCCTAAGCTCTGGAAACACCATATATTTT. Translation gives CATLSSGNTIYF.

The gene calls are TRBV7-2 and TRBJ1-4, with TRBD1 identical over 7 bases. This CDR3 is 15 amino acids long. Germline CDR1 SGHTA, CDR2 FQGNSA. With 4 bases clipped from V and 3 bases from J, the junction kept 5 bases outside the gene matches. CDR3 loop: CASSSRQGSNEKLFF. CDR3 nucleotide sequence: TGTGCCAGCAGCTCACGACAGGGCTCTAATGAAAAACTGTTTTTT.